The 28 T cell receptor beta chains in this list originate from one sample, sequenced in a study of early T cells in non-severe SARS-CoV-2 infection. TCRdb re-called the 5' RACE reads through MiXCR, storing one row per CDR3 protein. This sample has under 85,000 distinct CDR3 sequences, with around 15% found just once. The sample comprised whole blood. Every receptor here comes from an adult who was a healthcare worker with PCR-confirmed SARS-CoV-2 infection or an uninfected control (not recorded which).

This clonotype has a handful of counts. The CDR3 sequence is CASSQASGGATDTQYF. Here the CDR3 DNA reads TGCGCCAGCAGCCAAGCGAGCGGGGGGGCAACAGATACGCAGTATTTT. The chain is built from TRBV4-3 and TRBJ2-3, with 10 nucleotides matching TRBD2. The V and J ends lost 1 base and 3 bases, in that order; junction bases with no gene match: 4. The CDR3 extends over 16 amino acids. The V gene's germline CDR1 is LGHNA and CDR2 YSLEER.

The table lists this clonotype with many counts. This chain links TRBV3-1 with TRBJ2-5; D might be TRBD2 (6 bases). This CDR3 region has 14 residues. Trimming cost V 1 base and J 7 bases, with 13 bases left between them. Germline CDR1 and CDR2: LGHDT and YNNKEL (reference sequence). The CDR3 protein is CASSQVSQGGTQYF. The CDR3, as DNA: TGTGCCAGCAGCCAAGTTAGTCAGGGAGGGACCCAGTACTTC.

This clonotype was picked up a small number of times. This chain's CDR3 is CASSFAHRDTQYF. The CDR3 coding sequence is TGTGCCAGCAGTTTTGCACACCGAGATACGCAGTATTTT. The rearrangement uses TRBV12-3 or TRBV12-4 and TRBJ2-3; no clear D. The ends were cut back, 3 bases at V and 5 bases at J, with 9 bases in the middle. This CDR3 spans 13 amino acids.

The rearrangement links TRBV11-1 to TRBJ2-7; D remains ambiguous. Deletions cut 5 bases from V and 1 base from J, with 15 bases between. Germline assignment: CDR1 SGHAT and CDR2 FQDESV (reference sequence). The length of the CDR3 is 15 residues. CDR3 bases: TGTGCCAGCAGCCTACCCGGTGGCGGATCCTACGAGCAGTACTTC. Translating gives CASSLPGGGSYEQYF.

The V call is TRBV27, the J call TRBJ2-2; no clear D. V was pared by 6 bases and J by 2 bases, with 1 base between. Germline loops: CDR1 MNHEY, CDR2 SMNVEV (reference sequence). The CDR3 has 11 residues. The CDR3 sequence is CASRNTGELFF. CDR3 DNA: TGTGCCAGCAGAAACACCGGGGAGCTGTTTTTT.

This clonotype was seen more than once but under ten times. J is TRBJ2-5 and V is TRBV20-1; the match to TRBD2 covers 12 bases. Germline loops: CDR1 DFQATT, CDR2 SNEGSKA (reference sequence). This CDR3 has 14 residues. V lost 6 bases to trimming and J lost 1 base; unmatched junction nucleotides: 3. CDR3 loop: CSAILAGGQETQYF. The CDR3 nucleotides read TGCAGTGCAATACTAGCGGGGGGCCAAGAGACCCAGTACTTC.

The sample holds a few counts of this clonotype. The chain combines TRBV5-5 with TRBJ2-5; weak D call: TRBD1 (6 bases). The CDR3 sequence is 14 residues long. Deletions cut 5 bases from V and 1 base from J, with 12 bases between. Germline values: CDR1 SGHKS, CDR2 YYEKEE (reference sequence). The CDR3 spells CASSSTGIQETQYF. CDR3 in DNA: TGTGCCAGCAGTTCTACAGGGATCCAAGAGACCCAGTACTTC. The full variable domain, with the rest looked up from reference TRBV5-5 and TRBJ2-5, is DAGVTQSPTHLIKTRGQQVTLRCSPISGHKSVSWYQQVLGQGPQFIFQYYEKEERGRGNFPDRFSARQFPNYSSELNVNALLLGDSALYLCASSSTGIQETQYFGPGTRLLVL.

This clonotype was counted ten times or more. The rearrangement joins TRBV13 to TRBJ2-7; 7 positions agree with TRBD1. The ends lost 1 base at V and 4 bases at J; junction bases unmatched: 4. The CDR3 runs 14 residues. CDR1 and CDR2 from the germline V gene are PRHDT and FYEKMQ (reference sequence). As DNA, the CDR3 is TGTGCCAGCAGCTTAGAGGCAGGGGGATACGAGCAGTACTTC. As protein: CASSLEAGGYEQYF.

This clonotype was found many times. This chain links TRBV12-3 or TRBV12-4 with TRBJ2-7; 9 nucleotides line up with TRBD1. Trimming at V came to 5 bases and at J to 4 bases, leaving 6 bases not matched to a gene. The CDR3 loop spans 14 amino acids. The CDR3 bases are TGTGCCAGCAGTCGACAGGGGGTAGGATACGAGCAGTACTTC. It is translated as CASSRQGVGYEQYF.

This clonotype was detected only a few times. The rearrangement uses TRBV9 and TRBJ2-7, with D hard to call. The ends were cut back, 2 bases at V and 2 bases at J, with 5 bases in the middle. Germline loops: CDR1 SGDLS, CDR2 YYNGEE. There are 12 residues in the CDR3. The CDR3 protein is CASSVGAYEQYF. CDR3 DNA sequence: TGTGCCAGCAGCGTCGGAGCCTACGAGCAGTACTTC.

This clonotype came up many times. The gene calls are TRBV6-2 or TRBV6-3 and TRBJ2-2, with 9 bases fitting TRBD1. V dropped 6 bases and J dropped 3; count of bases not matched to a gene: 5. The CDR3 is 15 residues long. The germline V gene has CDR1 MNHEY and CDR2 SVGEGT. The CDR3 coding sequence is TGTGCCAGCAGGACCGGGACAGGGCACACCGGGGAGCTGTTTTTT. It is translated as CASRTGTGHTGELFF.

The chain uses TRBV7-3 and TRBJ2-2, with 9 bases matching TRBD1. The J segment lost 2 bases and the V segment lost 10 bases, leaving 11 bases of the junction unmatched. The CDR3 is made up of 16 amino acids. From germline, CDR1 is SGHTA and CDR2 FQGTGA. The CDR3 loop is CATRTGQGLNTGELFF. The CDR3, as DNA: TGTGCCACTAGAACAGGACAGGGGCTAAACACCGGGGAGCTGTTTTTT.

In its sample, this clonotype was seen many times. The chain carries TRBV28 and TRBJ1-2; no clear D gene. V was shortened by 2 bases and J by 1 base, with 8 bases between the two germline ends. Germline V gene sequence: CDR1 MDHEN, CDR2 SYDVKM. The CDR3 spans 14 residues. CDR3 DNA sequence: TGTGCCAGCAGTTTAAGTGGGCTTAACTATGGCTACACCTTC. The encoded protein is CASSLSGLNYGYTF.

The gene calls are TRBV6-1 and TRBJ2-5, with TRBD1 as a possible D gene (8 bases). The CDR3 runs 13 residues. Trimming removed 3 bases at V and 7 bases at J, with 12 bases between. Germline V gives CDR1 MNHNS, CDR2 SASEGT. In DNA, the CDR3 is TGTGCCAGCAGTGAGGACAGGGAGGGGACCCAGTACTTC. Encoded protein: CASSEDREGTQYF.

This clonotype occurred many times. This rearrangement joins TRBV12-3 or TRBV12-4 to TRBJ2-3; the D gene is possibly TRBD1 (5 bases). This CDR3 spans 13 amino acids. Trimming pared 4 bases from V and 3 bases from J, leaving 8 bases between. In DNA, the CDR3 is TGTGCCAGCAGTTCGCGACAGACAGATACGCAGTATTTT. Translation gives CASSSRQTDTQYF.

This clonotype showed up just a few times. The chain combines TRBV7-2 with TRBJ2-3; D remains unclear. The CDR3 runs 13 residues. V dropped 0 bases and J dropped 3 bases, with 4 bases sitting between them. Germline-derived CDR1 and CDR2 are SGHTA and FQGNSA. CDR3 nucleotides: TGTGCCAGCAGCTTAGCTCCTACAGATACGCAGTATTTT. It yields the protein CASSLAPTDTQYF.

The CDR3 DNA reads as TGCAGTGCAAAAACCAGGGCCTATGGCTACACCTTC. Its protein is CSAKTRAYGYTF. This sequence joins TRBV20-1 and TRBJ1-2; maybe TRBD1 (5 bases). Looked up from germline, CDR1 is DFQATT and CDR2 is SNEGSKA (reference sequence). V lost 6 bases, J lost 4 bases, and 12 bases lay in between. The CDR3 sequence is 12 residues long.

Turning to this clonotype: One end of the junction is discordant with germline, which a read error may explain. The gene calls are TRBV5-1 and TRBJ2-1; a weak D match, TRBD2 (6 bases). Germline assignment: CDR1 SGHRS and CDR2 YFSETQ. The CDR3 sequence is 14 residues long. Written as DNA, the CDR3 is TGCACCAGCAGCTTGGAGGGCACGCACAATGAGCAGTTCTTC. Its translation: CTSSLEGTHNEQFF.

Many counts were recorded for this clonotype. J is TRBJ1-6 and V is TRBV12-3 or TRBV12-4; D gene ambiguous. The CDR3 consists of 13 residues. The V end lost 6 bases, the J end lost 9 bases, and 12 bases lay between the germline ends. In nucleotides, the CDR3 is TGTGCCAGCAGGGCCCAAGTGACTTCACCCCTCCACTTT. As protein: CASRAQVTSPLHF.

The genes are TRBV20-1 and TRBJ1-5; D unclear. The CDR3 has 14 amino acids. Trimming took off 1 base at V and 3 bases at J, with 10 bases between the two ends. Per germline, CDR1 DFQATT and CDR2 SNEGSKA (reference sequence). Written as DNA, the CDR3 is TGCAGTGCTAGAGCACTTAGGGACAATCAGCCCCAGCATTTT. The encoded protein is CSARALRDNQPQHF.

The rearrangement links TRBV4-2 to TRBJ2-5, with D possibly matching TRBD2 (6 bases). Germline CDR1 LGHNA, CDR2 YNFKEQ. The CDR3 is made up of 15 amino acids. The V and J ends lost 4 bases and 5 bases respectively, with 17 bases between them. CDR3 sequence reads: CASSPQIGGGETQYF. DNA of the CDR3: TGTGCCAGCAGCCCCCAAATCGGGGGAGGTGAGACCCAGTACTTC.

CDR3 bases: TGTGCCAGCAGCCGGGACACTTACTACGAGCAGTACTTC. Protein: CASSRDTYYEQYF. The rearrangement joins TRBV6-2 or TRBV6-3 to TRBJ2-7, with a weak D call TRBD1 (6 bases). The germline gives CDR1 MNHEY, CDR2 SVGEGT. The length of the CDR3 is 13 residues. V lost 6 bases, J lost 3 bases, and 12 bases lay in between.

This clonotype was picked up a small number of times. CDR3 residues: CASSALHIQPQHF. The CDR3 DNA is TGTGCCAGTAGTGCCCTGCACATCCAGCCCCAGCATTTT. The chain links TRBV19 to TRBJ1-5; D is unclear. Germline CDR1 LNHDA, CDR2 SQIVND (reference sequence). This CDR3 comprises 13 residues. Trimming took off 5 bases at V and 7 bases at J, with 12 bases between the two ends. Variable domain in full (rest from reference TRBV19 and TRBJ1-5): DGGITQSPKYLFRKEGQNVTLSCEQNLNHDAMYWYRQDPGQGLRLIYYSQIVNDFQKGDIAEGYSVSREKKESFPLTVTSAQKNPTAFYLCASSALHIQPQHFGDGTRLSIL.

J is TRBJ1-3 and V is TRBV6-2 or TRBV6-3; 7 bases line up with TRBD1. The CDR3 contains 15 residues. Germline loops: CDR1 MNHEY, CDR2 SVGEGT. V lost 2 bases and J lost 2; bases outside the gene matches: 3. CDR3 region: CASSYADRAGNTIYF. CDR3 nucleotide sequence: TGTGCCAGCAGTTACGCCGACAGGGCTGGAAACACCATATATTTT.

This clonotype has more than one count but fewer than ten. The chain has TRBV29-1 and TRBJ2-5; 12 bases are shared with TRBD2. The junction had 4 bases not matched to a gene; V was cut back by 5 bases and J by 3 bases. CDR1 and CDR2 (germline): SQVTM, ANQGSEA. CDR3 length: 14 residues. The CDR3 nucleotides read TGCAGCGTTTCACTAGCGGGGGGTAAAGAGACCCAGTACTTC. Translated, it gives CSVSLAGGKETQYF.

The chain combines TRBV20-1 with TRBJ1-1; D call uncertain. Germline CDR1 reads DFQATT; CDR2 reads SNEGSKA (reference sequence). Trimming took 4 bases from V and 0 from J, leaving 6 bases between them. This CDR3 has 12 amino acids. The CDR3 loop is CSAMAMNTEAFF. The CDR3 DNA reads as TGCAGTGCTATGGCGATGAACACTGAAGCTTTCTTT.

In DNA, the CDR3 is TGTGCCAGCAGCCAAGATTGGATTGCAACTAATGAAAAACTGTTTTTT. Its protein is CASSQDWIATNEKLFF. V gene TRBV4-2 combines with J gene TRBJ1-4; the D is unclear. CDR1 and CDR2 from the germline V gene are LGHNA and YNFKEQ. V was shortened by 0 bases and J by 0 bases, with 8 bases between the two germline ends. This CDR3 region has 16 residues.

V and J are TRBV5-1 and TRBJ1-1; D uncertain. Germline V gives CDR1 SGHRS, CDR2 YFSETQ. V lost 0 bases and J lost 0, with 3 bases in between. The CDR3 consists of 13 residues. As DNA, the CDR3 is TGCGCCAGCAGCTTGGTTCTGAACACTGAAGCTTTCTTT. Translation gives CASSLVLNTEAFF.